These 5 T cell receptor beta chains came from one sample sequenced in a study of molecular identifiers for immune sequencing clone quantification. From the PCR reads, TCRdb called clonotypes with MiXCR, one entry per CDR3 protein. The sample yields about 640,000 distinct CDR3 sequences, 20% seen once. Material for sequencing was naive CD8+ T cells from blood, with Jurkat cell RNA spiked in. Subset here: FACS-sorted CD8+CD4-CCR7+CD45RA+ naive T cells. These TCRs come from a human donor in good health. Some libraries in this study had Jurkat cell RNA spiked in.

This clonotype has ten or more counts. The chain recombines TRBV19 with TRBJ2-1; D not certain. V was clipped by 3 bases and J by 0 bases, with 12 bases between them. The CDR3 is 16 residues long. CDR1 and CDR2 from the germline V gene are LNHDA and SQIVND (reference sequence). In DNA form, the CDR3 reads TGTGCCAGTAGTATTGCTGCGGAGAGCTCCTACAATGAGCAGTTCTTC. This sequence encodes CASSIAAESSYNEQFF.

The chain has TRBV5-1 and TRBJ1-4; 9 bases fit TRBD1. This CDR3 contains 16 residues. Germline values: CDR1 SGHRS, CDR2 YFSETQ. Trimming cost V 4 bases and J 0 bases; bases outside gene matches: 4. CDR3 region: CASSHGQGSTNEKLFF. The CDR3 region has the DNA TGCGCCAGCAGCCACGGACAGGGGTCAACTAATGAAAAACTGTTTTTT.

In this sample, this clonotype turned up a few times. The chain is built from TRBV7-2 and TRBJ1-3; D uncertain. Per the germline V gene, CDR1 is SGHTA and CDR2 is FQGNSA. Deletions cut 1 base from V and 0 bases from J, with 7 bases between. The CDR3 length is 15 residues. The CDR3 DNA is TGTGCCAGCAGCTTAGGGGTGACCTCTGGAAACACCATATATTTT. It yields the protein CASSLGVTSGNTIYF.

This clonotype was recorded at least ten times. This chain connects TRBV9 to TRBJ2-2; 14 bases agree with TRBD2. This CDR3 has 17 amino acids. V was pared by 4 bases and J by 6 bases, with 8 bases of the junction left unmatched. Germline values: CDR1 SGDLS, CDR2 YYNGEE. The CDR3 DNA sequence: TGTGCCAGCAGCCCGGGACTAGCGGGAGCGGAGGCCGGGGAGCTGTTTTTT. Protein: CASSPGLAGAEAGELFF.

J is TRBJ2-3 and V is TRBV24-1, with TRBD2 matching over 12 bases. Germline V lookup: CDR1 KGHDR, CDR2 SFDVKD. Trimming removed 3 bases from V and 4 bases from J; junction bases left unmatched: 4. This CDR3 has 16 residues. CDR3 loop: CATSDLASGRADTQYF. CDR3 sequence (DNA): TGTGCCACCAGTGATCTCGCTAGCGGGAGGGCAGATACGCAGTATTTT.